These 18 T cell receptor beta chains were all obtained from the same sample, sequenced in a study of blood T cell repertoires in COVID-19 (dated by TCRdb to 2018 to 2020). Library method: the immunoSEQ multiplex PCR assay. As stored in TCRdb, this immuneACCESS dataset retains in-frame rearrangements with V and J assigned. A fraction of the clones does not appear; measured against another copy, unresolved V genes explain less than half of the discrepancy, and the remainder lacks a known reason. The sample table contains about 150,000 clones; only one count was recorded for 76% of them. The ten largest clones take up about 3.9% of the sample. Sequenced sample: peripheral blood. The receptors were sampled from a man in his fifties or sixties with acute or convalescent COVID-19.

Comments on this clone: The sample carries other DNA sequences with the same CDR3. This sequence joins TRBV5-1 and TRBJ2-5; weak D call: TRBD2 (6 bases). Germline V lookup: CDR1 SGHRS, CDR2 YFSETQ. V gave up 0 bases and J gave up 5 bases, with 14 bases separating them. CDR3 length: 15 amino acids. CDR3 amino acids: CASSLVAGGGETQYF. The CDR3 nucleotides are TGCGCCAGCAGCTTGGTGGCAGGCGGAGGGGAGACCCAGTACTTC.

The table lists this clone with a few counts. The gene calls are TRBV7-9 and TRBJ2-7; TRBD2 agrees at 7 bases. V lost 8 bases, J lost 3 bases, and 7 bases stayed unmatched. Germline CDR1 and CDR2: SEHNR and FQNEAQ (reference sequence). The CDR3 is 13 residues long. DNA of the CDR3: TGTGCCAGCGAGGGAGGGGCTAACTACGAGCAGTACTTC. It yields the protein CASEGGANYEQYF.

The V call is TRBV7-8, the J call TRBJ2-7; perhaps TRBD2 as D (5 bases). Trimming cost V 5 bases and J 3 bases, with 17 bases left between them. The CDR3 length is 15 residues. Germline lookup yields CDR1 SGHVS and CDR2 FQNEAQ. The DNA of the CDR3 is TGTGCCAGCAGCGCCTCCGGTGGAGGACTCTACGAGCAGTACTTC. Encoded protein: CASSASGGGLYEQYF.

V is TRBV7-2 and J is TRBJ1-3; no definite D call. The CDR3 contains 13 residues. V was trimmed by 5 bases and J by 1 base, leaving 6 bases between them. Germline values: CDR1 SGHTA, CDR2 FQGNSA. The CDR3, as DNA: TGTGCCAGCAGCCCACATTCTGGAAACACCATATATTTT. Its translation is CASSPHSGNTIYF. Together with reference TRBV7-2 and TRBJ1-3, the CDR3 gives the full variable domain: GAGVSQSPSNKVTEKGKDVELRCDPISGHTALYWYRQSLGQGLEFLIYFQGNSAPDKSGLPSDRFSAERTGGSVSTLTIQRTQQEDSAVYLCASSPHSGNTIYFGEGSWLTVV.

J is TRBJ2-7 and V is TRBV7-8; no definite D call. The germline gives CDR1 SGHVS, CDR2 FQNEAQ. This CDR3 has 12 amino acids. Trimming stripped 7 bases from V and 3 bases from J, with 10 bases between. Here the CDR3 reads CASTDRIYEQYF. CDR3 sequence (DNA): TGTGCCAGCACAGATCGTATCTACGAGCAGTACTTC.

V usage is TRBV4-1 and J usage is TRBJ2-7; 10 bases align to TRBD1. J gave up 6 bases and V 1 base, and 3 bases lay outside the gene matches. The CDR3 contains 14 residues. Germline V gene sequence: CDR1 MGHRA, CDR2 YSYEKL. CDR3 residues: CASSQVTGGGEQYF. The CDR3 DNA reads as TGCGCCAGCAGCCAAGTGACAGGGGGCGGCGAGCAGTACTTC.

This rearrangement joins TRBV5-4 to TRBJ2-2; the match to TRBD2 covers 11 bases. Germline V lookup: CDR1 SGHNT, CDR2 YYREEE (reference sequence). The CDR3 has 14 residues. The junction had 3 bases not matched to a gene; V was cut back by 4 bases and J by 7 bases. The CDR3 nucleotides read TGTGCCAGCAGCCGACTAGCGGGAAGCGGGGAGCTGTTTTTT. Translated: CASSRLAGSGELFF.

Points on this clone: At one end, the junction sequence differs from germline, possibly due to a read error. V gene TRBV7-2 combines with J gene TRBJ2-7, with 8 bases fitting TRBD1. This CDR3 contains 14 residues. The V gene's germline CDR1 is SGHTA and CDR2 FQGNSA. The CDR3 reads CASSLARGQREQYF. CDR3 sequence (DNA): TGTGCCAGCAGCCTAGCCAGGGGGCAAAGGGAGCAGTACTTC.

V gene TRBV11-2 combines with J gene TRBJ2-3; 9 bases agree with TRBD2. The germline gives CDR1 SGHAT, CDR2 FQNNGV. This CDR3 contains 15 residues. V lost 4 bases, J lost 1 base, and 3 bases stayed unmatched. CDR3 residues: CASSSREGGTDTQYF. CDR3 DNA: TGTGCCAGCAGCTCGCGGGAGGGTGGCACAGATACGCAGTATTTT.

This chain uses TRBV9 with TRBJ2-7; D might be TRBD1 (5 bases). Trimming left V 5 bases short and J 5 bases short, with 11 bases between. The CDR3 totals 12 residues. From germline, CDR1 is SGDLS and CDR2 YYNGEE. The CDR3 is CASSPQGHEQYF. The CDR3 DNA follows: TGTGCCAGCAGTCCTCAGGGCCACGAGCAGTACTTC.

The gene calls are TRBV19 and TRBJ1-5, with TRBD1 as a possible D gene (6 bases). This CDR3 region has 13 residues. Germline V CDR1 and CDR2: LNHDA, SQIVND (reference sequence). The germline V and J ends were trimmed by 5 bases and 5 bases, with 10 bases remaining between them. This CDR3 reads CASSGQTYQPQHF. The CDR3 DNA sequence: TGTGCCAGTAGTGGACAGACCTATCAGCCCCAGCATTTT. Variable domain in full (rest from reference TRBV19 and TRBJ1-5): DGGITQSPKYLFRKEGQNVTLSCEQNLNHDAMYWYRQDPGQGLRLIYYSQIVNDFQKGDIAEGYSVSREKKESFPLTVTSAQKNPTAFYLCASSGQTYQPQHFGDGTRLSIL.

This clone qualifies as medium-sized (0.01 to 0.1%). This chain uses TRBV30 with TRBJ1-2; 8 bases align to TRBD1. The CDR3 has 11 residues. The V and J ends lost 7 bases and 8 bases, in that order; junction bases with no gene match: 6. The germline gives CDR1 GTSNPN, CDR2 SVGIG (reference sequence). CDR3 DNA sequence: TGTGCCTTGGACAGGGTGCAAGGCTACACCTTC. Encoded protein: CALDRVQGYTF.

This clone has more than one count but fewer than ten. The chain combines TRBV19 with TRBJ2-1; 8 positions match TRBD1. Trimming at V came to 6 bases and at J to 12 bases, leaving 13 bases not matched to a gene. This CDR3 spans 14 amino acids. The germline V gene encodes CDR1 LNHDA and CDR2 SQIVND (reference sequence). This CDR3 reads CASSGQGQISMQFF. CDR3 nucleotides: TGTGCCAGTAGCGGACAGGGACAAATATCAATGCAGTTCTTC.

This chain links TRBV6-5 with TRBJ1-5, with D unresolved. The CDR3 has 13 amino acids. Germline V gives CDR1 MNHEY, CDR2 SVGAGI. V was pared by 5 bases and J by 5 bases, with 10 bases between. CDR3 residues: CASSPGEDQPQHF. In nucleotides, the CDR3 is TGTGCCAGCAGTCCCGGAGAAGATCAGCCCCAGCATTTT.

This rearrangement joins TRBV15 to TRBJ1-1; the D gene is possibly TRBD1 (6 bases). The CDR3 consists of 16 residues. Germline V CDR1 and CDR2: LNHNV, YYDKDF (reference sequence). The ends were cut back, 0 bases at V and 8 bases at J, with 19 bases in the middle. The CDR3, as DNA: TGTGCCACCAGCAGAGACAGGGACACCACCGACTTAGAAGCTTTCTTT. Amino acid sequence: CATSRDRDTTDLEAFF.

V and J are TRBV29-1 and TRBJ1-2, with 8 bases aligning to TRBD1. Germline V gene sequence: CDR1 SQVTM, CDR2 ANQGSEA. This CDR3 region has 13 residues. Trimming took 6 bases from V and 4 from J; bases not matched to a gene: 7. CDR3 residues: CSVTQGASYGYTF. The CDR3 bases are TGCAGCGTCACCCAGGGGGCAAGCTATGGCTACACCTTC.

The chain uses TRBV5-1 and TRBJ1-2, with D possibly matching TRBD1 (5 bases). V was clipped by 4 bases and J by 8 bases, with 15 bases between them. The CDR3 is 13 residues long. Germline V gives CDR1 SGHRS, CDR2 YFSETQ. The CDR3 bases are TGCGCCAGCAGCCCCGAGGGAGGGGAAGGCTACACCTTC. This sequence encodes CASSPEGGEGYTF.

V and J are TRBV7-9 and TRBJ1-2; 8 nucleotides line up with TRBD1. The junction had 6 bases not matched to a gene; V was cut back by 5 bases and J by 4 bases. The CDR3 consists of 14 residues. CDR1 SEHNR and CDR2 FQNEAQ come from the germline V gene (reference sequence). The CDR3 nucleotides read TGTGCCAGCAGCCTTCGGACAGGGTTCTATGGCTACACCTTC. Amino acids: CASSLRTGFYGYTF. Full variable domain (remainder filled in from reference TRBV7-9 and TRBJ1-2): DTGVSQNPRHKITKRGQNVTFRCDPISEHNRLYWYRQTLGQGPEFLTYFQNEAQLEKSRLLSDRFSAERPKGSFSTLEIQRTEQGDSAMYLCASSLRTGFYGYTFGSGTRLTVV.